The sequence of this T cell receptor beta chain was determined in a study of blood T cells in healthy people across ages. The count of this clonotype is one. With 3 bases removed from V and 6 bases from J, the gap between germline ends came to 10 bases. In germline, CDR1 is SGHDT, CDR2 YYEEEE. The CDR3 spans 13 residues. A second PCR, run for roughly 7 to 12 cycles, used a sample-barcoded 5' primer plus a J-beta primer mix. A single record per CDR3 protein comes from TCRdb applying MiXCR to the 5' RACE reads. The sample consists of some 860,000 distinct CDR3 sequences, about 56% of them appearing once.

The chain couples TRBV5-6 to TRBJ2-1; D might be TRBD1 (5 bases). The material sequenced was blood. The receptor's source is a man aged 40-49 years in good health. The CDR3 loop is CASSSNRINEQFF. Written as DNA, the CDR3 is TGTGCCAGCAGCTCGAACAGGATCAATGAGCAGTTCTTC.